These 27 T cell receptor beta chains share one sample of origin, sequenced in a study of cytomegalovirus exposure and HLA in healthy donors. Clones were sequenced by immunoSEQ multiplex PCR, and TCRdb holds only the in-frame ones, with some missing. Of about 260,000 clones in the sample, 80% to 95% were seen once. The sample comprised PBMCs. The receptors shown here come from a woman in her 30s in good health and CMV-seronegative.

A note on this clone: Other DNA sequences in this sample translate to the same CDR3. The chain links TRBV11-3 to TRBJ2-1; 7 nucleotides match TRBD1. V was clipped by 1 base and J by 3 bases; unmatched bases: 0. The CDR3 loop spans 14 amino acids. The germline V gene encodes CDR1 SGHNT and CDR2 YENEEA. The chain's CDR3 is CASSLAGGYNEQFF. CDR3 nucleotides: TGTGCCAGCAGCTTAGCAGGGGGCTACAATGAGCAGTTCTTC.

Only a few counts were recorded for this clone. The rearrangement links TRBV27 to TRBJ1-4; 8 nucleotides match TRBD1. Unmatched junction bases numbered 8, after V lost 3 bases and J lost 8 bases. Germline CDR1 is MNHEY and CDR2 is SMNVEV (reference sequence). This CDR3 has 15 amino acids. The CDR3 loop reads CASSFRDRGREKLFF. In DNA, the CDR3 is TGTGCCAGCAGTTTCCGCGACAGGGGAAGGGAAAAACTGTTTTTT.

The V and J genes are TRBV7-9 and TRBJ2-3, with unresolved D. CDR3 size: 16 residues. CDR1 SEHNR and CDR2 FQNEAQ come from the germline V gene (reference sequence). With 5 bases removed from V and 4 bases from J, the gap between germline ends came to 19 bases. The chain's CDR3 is CASSPEFGYVSDTQYF. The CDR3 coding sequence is TGTGCCAGCAGCCCGGAATTTGGATACGTCTCAGATACGCAGTATTTT.

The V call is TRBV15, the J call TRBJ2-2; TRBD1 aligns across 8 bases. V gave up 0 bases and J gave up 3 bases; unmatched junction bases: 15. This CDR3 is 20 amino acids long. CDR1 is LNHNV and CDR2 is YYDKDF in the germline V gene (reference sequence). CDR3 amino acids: CATSRDRVNSRGPDTGELFF. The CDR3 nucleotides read TGTGCCACCAGCAGAGATAGGGTTAATTCCAGGGGGCCGGACACCGGGGAGCTGTTTTTT.

The CDR3 DNA reads TGTGCCAGCAGCTGGACCGGGACAGGGCCCACAGATACGCAGTATTTT. It translates to CASSWTGTGPTDTQYF. The rearrangement links TRBV7-9 to TRBJ2-3; 9 positions match TRBD1. The germline V gene encodes CDR1 SEHNR and CDR2 FQNEAQ (reference sequence). V was clipped by 4 bases and J by 2 bases; unmatched bases: 7. The CDR3 spans 16 residues.

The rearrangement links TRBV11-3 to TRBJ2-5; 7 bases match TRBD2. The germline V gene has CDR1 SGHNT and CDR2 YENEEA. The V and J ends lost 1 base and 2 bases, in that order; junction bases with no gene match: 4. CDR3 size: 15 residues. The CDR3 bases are TGTGCCAGCAGCTTAGGGGGAGGGGTACAAGAGACCCAGTACTTC. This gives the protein CASSLGGGVQETQYF.

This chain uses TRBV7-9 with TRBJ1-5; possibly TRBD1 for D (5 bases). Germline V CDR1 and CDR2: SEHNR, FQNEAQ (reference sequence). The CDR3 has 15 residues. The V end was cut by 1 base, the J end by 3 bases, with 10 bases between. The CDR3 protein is CASSLGGQNNQPQHF. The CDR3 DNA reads TGTGCCAGCAGCTTAGGGGGCCAGAACAATCAGCCCCAGCATTTT.

The CDR3 bases are TGTGCCAGCAGTTCCTGGACAGGGATGGAAAAGACCCAGTACTTC. It is translated as CASSSWTGMEKTQYF. The chain links TRBV28 to TRBJ2-5; 8 bases agree with TRBD1. The CDR3 spans 15 residues. V lost 4 bases, J lost 6 bases, and 10 bases stayed unmatched. The germline V gene encodes CDR1 MDHEN and CDR2 SYDVKM.

CDR3 loop: CSAFSYNEQFF. DNA for the CDR3: TGCAGTGCATTCTCCTACAATGAGCAGTTCTTC. V gene TRBV20-1 combines with J gene TRBJ2-1; D is unresolved. The CDR3 sequence is 11 residues long. CDR1 is DFQATT and CDR2 is SNEGSKA in the germline V gene (reference sequence). V shed 6 bases and J shed 0 bases, with 3 bases lying between them.

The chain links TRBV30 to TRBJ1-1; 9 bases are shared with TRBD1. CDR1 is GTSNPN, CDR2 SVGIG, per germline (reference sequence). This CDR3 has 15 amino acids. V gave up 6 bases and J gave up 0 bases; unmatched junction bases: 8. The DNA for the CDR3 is TGTGCCTGCTCCAACAGGGGGCTTCTGAACACTGAAGCTTTCTTT. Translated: CACSNRGLLNTEAFF.

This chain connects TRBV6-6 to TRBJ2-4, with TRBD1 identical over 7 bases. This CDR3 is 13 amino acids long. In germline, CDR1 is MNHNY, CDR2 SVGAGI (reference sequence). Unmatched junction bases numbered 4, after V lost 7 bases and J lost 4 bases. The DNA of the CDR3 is TGTGCCAGCACCCCGGGACAGAAAAACATTCAGTACTTC. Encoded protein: CASTPGQKNIQYF.

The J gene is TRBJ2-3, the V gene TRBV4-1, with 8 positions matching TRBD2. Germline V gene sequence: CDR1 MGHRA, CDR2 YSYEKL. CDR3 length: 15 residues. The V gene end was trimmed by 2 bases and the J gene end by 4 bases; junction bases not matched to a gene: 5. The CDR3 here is CASSQTYGGADTQYF. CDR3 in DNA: TGCGCCAGCAGCCAAACCTACGGGGGGGCAGATACGCAGTATTTT.

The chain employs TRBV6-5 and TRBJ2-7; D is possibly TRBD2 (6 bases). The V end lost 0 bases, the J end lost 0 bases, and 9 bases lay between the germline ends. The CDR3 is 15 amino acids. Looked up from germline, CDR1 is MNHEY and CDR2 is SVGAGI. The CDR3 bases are TGTGCCAGCAGTTACTCAGCCGGGAGCTCCTACGAGCAGTACTTC. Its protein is CASSYSAGSSYEQYF.

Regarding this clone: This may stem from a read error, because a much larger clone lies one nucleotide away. The CDR3 here is CASSPGLDSYEQYF. The CDR3 DNA sequence: TGTGCCAGCAGCCCGGGACTAGATTCCTACGAGCAGTACTTC. V is TRBV5-6 and J is TRBJ2-7; 8 bases are shared with TRBD2. The ends lost 4 bases at V and 1 base at J; junction bases unmatched: 4. CDR1 SGHDT and CDR2 YYEEEE come from the germline V gene. This CDR3 is 14 amino acids long.

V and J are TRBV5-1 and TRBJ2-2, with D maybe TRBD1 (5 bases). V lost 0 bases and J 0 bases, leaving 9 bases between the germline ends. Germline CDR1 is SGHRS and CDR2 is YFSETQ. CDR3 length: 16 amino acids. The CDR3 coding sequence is TGCGCCAGCAGCTTGGGACAGCGAGCGAACACCGGGGAGCTGTTTTTT. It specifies CASSLGQRANTGELFF.

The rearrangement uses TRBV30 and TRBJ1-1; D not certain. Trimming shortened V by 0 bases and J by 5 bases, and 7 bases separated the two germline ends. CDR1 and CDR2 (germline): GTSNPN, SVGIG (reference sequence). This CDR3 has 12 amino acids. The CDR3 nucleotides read TGTGCCTGGAGTGTTGCGGGAACTGAAGCTTTCTTT. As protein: CAWSVAGTEAFF.

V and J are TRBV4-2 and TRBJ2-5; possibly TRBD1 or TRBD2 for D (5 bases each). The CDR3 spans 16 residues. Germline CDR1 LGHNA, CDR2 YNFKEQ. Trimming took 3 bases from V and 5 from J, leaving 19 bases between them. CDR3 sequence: CASSQSLARGEETQYF. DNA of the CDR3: TGTGCCAGCAGCCAGTCCCTAGCTAGGGGTGAGGAGACCCAGTACTTC.

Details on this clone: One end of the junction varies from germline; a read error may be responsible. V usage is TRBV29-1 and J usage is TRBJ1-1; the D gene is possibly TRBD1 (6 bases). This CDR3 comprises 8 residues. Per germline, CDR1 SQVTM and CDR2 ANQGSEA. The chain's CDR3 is CSVDRGIF. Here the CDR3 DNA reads TGCAGCGTTGATAGGGGGATCTTT. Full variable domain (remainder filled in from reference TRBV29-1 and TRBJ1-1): SAVISQKPSRDICQRGTSLTIQCQVDSQVTMMFWYRQQPGQSLTLIATANQGSEATYESGFVIDKFPISRPNLTFSTLTVSNMSPEDSSIYLCSVDRGIFGQGTRLTVV.

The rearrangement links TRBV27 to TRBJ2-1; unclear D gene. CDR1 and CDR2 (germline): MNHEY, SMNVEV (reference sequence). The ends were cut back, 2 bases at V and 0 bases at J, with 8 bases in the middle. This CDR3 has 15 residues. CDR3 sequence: CASSLTPGSYNEQFF. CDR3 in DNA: TGTGCCAGCAGTTTAACTCCAGGCTCCTACAATGAGCAGTTCTTC.

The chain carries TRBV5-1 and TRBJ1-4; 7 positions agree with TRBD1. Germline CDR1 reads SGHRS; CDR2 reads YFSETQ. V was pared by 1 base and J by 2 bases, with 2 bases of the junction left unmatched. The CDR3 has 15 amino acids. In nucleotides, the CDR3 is TGCGCCAGCAGCTTGCGGGGACAGACTAATGAAAAACTGTTTTTT. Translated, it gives CASSLRGQTNEKLFF.

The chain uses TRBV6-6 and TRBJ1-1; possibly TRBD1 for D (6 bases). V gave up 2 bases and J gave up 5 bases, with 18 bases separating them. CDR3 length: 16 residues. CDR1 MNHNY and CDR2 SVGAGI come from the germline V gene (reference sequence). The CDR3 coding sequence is TGTGCCAGCAGTTACGAGACCATCTACAGGGAAACTGAAGCTTTCTTT. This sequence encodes CASSYETIYRETEAFF.

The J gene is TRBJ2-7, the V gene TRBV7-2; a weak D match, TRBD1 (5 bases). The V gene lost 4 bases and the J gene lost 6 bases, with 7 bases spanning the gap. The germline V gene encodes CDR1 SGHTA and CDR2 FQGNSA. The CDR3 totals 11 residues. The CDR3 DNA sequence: TGTGCCAGCAGCTCCAGGGTCGAGCAGTACTTC. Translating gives CASSSRVEQYF.

In DNA, the CDR3 is TGCAGTGCTAGAGGTTGGGGGGGTGCTTTCTTT. As protein: CSARGWGGAFF. V is TRBV20-1 and J is TRBJ1-1; weak D call: TRBD1 (5 bases). The CDR3 has 11 amino acids. V was shortened by 1 base and J by 11 bases, with 11 bases between the two germline ends. The germline CDR1 and CDR2 sequences are DFQATT and SNEGSKA (reference sequence).

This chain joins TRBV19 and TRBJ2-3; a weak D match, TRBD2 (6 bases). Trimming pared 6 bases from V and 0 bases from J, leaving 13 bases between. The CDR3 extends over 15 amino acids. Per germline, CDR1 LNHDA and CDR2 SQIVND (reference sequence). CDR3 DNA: TGTGCCAGTAGCAAGGGACTTGCTAGCACAGATACGCAGTATTTT. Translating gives CASSKGLASTDTQYF.

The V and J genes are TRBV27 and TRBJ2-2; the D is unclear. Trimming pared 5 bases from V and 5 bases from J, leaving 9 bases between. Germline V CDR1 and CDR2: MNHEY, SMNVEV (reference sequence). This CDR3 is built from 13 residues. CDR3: CASSAMGTGELFF. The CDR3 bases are TGTGCCAGCAGTGCTATGGGGACCGGGGAGCTGTTTTTT.

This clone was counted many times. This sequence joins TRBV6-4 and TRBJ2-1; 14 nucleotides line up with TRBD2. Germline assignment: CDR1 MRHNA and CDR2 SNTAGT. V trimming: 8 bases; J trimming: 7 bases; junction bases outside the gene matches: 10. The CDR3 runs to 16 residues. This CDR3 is CASSRTGTSGSNEQFF. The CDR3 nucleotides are TGTGCCAGCTCAAGGACCGGGACTAGCGGGAGTAATGAGCAGTTCTTC.

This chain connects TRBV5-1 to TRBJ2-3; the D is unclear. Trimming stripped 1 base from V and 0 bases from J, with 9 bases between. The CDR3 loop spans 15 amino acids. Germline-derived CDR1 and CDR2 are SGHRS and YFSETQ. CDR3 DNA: TGCGCCAGCAGCTTGCGACTGGGGAGCACAGATACGCAGTATTTT. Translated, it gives CASSLRLGSTDTQYF.